One TCR beta chain is described in this entry. Its antigen is not known. This CDR3 is 14 amino acids long. The V gene end was trimmed by 1 base and the J gene end by 4 bases; junction bases not matched to a gene: 1. The germline V gene has CDR1 SGHAT and CDR2 FQNNGV. It was with 60 Vbeta and 13 Jbeta primers that the PCR ran. The table came from immunoSEQ multiplex PCR; TCRdb's copy has only in-frame clones and leaves some out. The data show about 160,000 clones, with about 72% seen just once and around 2% held by the top ten. These data belong to a study of cytomegalovirus exposure and HLA in healthy donors. Study results and caveats: After further analysis at a later stage, 16,951 TCR beta sequences were associated with HLA alleles at 0.05 false discovery rate.

Sequenced sample: PBMCs. The source is a man between 45 and 60 years old in good health and CMV-seropositive. The chain combines TRBV11-2 with TRBJ2-1, with 7 bases fitting TRBD2. The chain's CDR3 is CASSLAGGYNEQFF. The CDR3 DNA reads TGTGCCAGCAGCTTAGCGGGGGGTTACAATGAGCAGTTCTTC.